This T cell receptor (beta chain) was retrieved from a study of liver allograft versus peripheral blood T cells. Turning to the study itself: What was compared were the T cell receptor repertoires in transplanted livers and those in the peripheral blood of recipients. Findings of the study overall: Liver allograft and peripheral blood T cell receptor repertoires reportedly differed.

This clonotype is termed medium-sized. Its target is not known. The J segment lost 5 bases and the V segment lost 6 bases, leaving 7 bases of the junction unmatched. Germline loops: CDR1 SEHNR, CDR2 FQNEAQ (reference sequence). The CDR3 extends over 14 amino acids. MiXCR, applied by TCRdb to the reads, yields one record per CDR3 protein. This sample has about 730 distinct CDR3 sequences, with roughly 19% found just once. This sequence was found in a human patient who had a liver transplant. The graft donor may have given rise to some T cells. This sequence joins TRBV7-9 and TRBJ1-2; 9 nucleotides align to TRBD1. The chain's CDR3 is CASSSTGGRYGYTF. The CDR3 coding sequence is TGTGCCAGCAGTTCCACAGGGGGCAGATATGGCTACACCTTC.